The rows below give T cell receptor beta chains drawn from one sample of a study of shared clonotypes between healthy human individuals. The table came from immunoSEQ multiplex PCR; TCRdb's copy has only in-frame clones and leaves some out. Of approximately 2.1 million clones in the sample, about 92% were seen once. The specimen sequenced was naive CD4+ T cells from PBMCs. These receptor sequences come from a man younger than 30 in good health. Some clones in this sample may be carry-over from other donors' samples. Each CDR3 is given without its conserved first and last residue. The D gene is left open where the match is weak.

J gene: TRBJ1-3; V gene: TRBV30; D gene: .; CDR3 protein: AWKAGVENTIY
J gene: TRBJ2-7; V gene: TRBV7-9; D gene: TRBD2; CDR3 protein: ASSRGSEQY
J gene: TRBJ2-7; V gene: TRBV28; D gene: TRBD2; CDR3 protein: ASSLSGDMGLAFYEQY
J gene: TRBJ1-3; V gene: TRBV18; D gene: TRBD1; CDR3 protein: ASSRQGSGNTIY
J gene: TRBJ2-7; V gene: TRBV28; D gene: .; CDR3 protein: ASSSGIPSYEQY
J gene: TRBJ2-7; V gene: TRBV5-4; D gene: .; CDR3 protein: ASSLAGGPHEQY
J gene: TRBJ2-6; V gene: TRBV9; D gene: TRBD2; CDR3 protein: ASSVGGSAGANVLT
J gene: TRBJ2-7; V gene: TRBV28; D gene: TRBD1; CDR3 protein: ASSLPGQAPYEQY
J gene: TRBJ2-2; V gene: TRBV28; D gene: .; CDR3 protein: AGRTPNTGELF
J gene: TRBJ1-1; V gene: TRBV2; D gene: .; CDR3 protein: ASLKGWDTEAF
J gene: TRBJ2-7; V gene: TRBV30; D gene: TRBD2; CDR3 protein: AWSDQASGRRHEQY
J gene: TRBJ1-5; V gene: TRBV19; D gene: .; CDR3 protein: ASSWGAGQPQH
J gene: TRBJ2-3; V gene: TRBV5-1; D gene: TRBD1; CDR3 protein: ASSLTVAMQGARDTQY
J gene: TRBJ1-1; V gene: TRBV2; D gene: .; CDR3 protein: ASSLGRVNTEAF
J gene: TRBJ1-1; V gene: TRBV18; D gene: TRBD1; CDR3 protein: ASSRIGDRAGTEAF
J gene: TRBJ2-1; V gene: TRBV7-2; D gene: TRBD2; CDR3 protein: ASSLVGGRVGNEQF
J gene: TRBJ2-1; V gene: TRBV28; D gene: .; CDR3 protein: ASRTDSYNEQF
J gene: TRBJ1-1; V gene: TRBV2; D gene: TRBD1; CDR3 protein: ASSSDRGREAF
J gene: TRBJ2-7; V gene: TRBV2; D gene: .; CDR3 protein: ASSASSYEQY
J gene: TRBJ2-5; V gene: TRBV5-1; D gene: .; CDR3 protein: ASSPDSQETQY
J gene: TRBJ2-7; V gene: TRBV14; D gene: TRBD1; CDR3 protein: ASSHQDRATYYEQY
J gene: TRBJ1-2; V gene: TRBV5-1; D gene: .; CDR3 protein: ASSRSGTDYGYT
J gene: TRBJ1-1; V gene: TRBV11-3; D gene: .; CDR3 protein: ASSLDRAPNTEAF
J gene: TRBJ1-5; V gene: TRBV28; D gene: TRBD1; CDR3 protein: ASSSGGEGNQPQH
J gene: TRBJ2-1; V gene: TRBV25-1; D gene: TRBD1; CDR3 protein: ASRDSSTGGNEQF
J gene: TRBJ2-4; V gene: TRBV6-5; D gene: .; CDR3 protein: ASSYGPLAKNIQY
J gene: TRBJ1-1; V gene: TRBV15; D gene: .; CDR3 protein: ATSRGSTGNTEAF
J gene: TRBJ2-7; V gene: TRBV29-1; D gene: TRBD2; CDR3 protein: SVEISGTYEQY
J gene: TRBJ2-7; V gene: TRBV14; D gene: TRBD2; CDR3 protein: ASSPGLAGRSEQY
J gene: TRBJ1-4; V gene: TRBV29-1; D gene: TRBD1; CDR3 protein: SVAGQGNEKLF
J gene: TRBJ2-3; V gene: TRBV7-8; D gene: .; CDR3 protein: ASSPPENTDTQY
J gene: TRBJ2-3; V gene: TRBV7-9; D gene: TRBD2; CDR3 protein: ASSRLAGAPDTQY
J gene: TRBJ1-2; V gene: TRBV4-3; D gene: .; CDR3 protein: ASSPHHRGGGSGYT